This record covers a single T cell receptor (beta chain). The antigen this receptor binds is unknown. No qualities accompany the bases; no much larger clone lies one base away. The receptor library was made with the immunoSEQ multiplex PCR assay. For the multiplex PCR, a mixture combining 60 forward primers for TCR Vbeta segments and 13 reverse primers for TCR Jbeta segments was used. The CDR3 region of rearranged TCR beta genes was amplified from genomic DNA with a multiplex PCR assay. Amplified TCR beta libraries were sequenced as 87-base-pair reads on the Illumina HiSeq System. Per the authors' processing: A later analysis counted about 76 million unique TCR beta chains across the 666 repertoires, and around 9.9 million of these chains were shared by at least two donors. A nearest-neighbor algorithm error-corrected the raw reads and collapsed the reads into unique sequences, merging closely related sequences to remove PCR and sequencing errors. To assign V, D and J gene segments, CDR3 sequences were aligned to IMGT reference sequences. For a sequence to be retained, at least a six-nucleotide match to both a V gene segment and a J gene segment was required. Rearrangements were called productive when the CDR3 lacked stop codons and stayed in frame with V and J; all others were non-productive. Following IMGT convention, CDR3 was defined as the stretch from the second conserved V-encoded cysteine to the conserved J-encoded phenylalanine. Sequences without an unambiguous match to a single V gene segment were excluded from the earlier analysis of over 500 of the donors. In an earlier analysis of around 590 of the donors, a V segment was called functional when productive rearrangements were above 56.7%, and segregating when the standard deviation between donors exceeded 5%. To diagnose cytomegalovirus status from the catalog of TCR beta chain sequences, a statistical classification framework was built. V and J gene assignment, in a later analysis, came from comparing TCR nucleotide sequences with IMGT/GENE-DB human TR gene sequences. A later analysis assigned CDR3 sequences and most-parsimonious VDJ recombination scenarios with the TCRdist pipeline. In a later analysis, each TCR beta chain was defined by its CDR3 amino acid sequence together with its V-gene family, and reads lacking a unique V-gene family were excluded. To address suspected cross-contamination and a sequencing artifact, a later analysis removed some 620 highly shared, low-generation-probability nucleotide sequences. A later analysis calculated a clonal expansion index for each public chain from normalized within-repertoire ranks of inferred template counts. Generation probabilities in a later analysis came from a VDJ recombination model fitted to out-of-frame rearrangements, and those results were checked against IGoR. Hypergeometric tests were used in a later analysis to score TCR-TCR, TCR-HLA and TCR-CMV co-occurrence, with a repertoire-size bias correction applied to the TCR pairs. A later analysis estimated false discovery rates by permuting HLA or CMV assignments 20 times. In a later analysis, co-occurring TCRs were grouped with DBSCAN, and TCRdist sequence similarity was added when clustering was performed within HLA-allele-positive subsets. For co-occurrence clustering, repertoires with fewer than 30,000 or more than 120,000 public chains were excluded, along with roughly 5 repertoires with anomalous nucleotide sharing. This immuneACCESS table, as held by TCRdb, lists in-frame sequences with V and J called but not all clones. Of the missing ones, under half trace to an unresolved V gene in checked studies; the others have no known cause. Clone size and the V and J calls come from that table; the DNA yielded D and trimming. The sample contains approximately 140,000 clones, 82% of them found a single time. Jointly, the top ten make up 2.5% of the sample.

The sample originates from a study of cytomegalovirus exposure and HLA in healthy donors (dated by TCRdb to the late 2010s). Context from the whole study: An earlier analysis of 550 to 700 of the donors reported more than 250 Gb of sequence data and roughly 100 million unique TCR beta sequences from some 180 million T cells. About 320 gigabases of sequencing data and roughly 90 million unique TCR sequences were included in an early release covering about 700 HLA-typed donors. Of the 350 to 400 genotyped donors, about 84% fell in the genetic ancestry cluster associated with self-reported Caucasian donors. The study aimed to test whether cataloging public T cell receptors could reveal signatures of past pathogen exposure. The T cell repertoires of 666 subjects were profiled by immunosequencing and related to cytomegalovirus serostatus. Besides the first cohort of hundreds of subjects, a separate validation cohort made up of 120 different subjects was used. To predict cytomegalovirus infection status, the study brought together high-throughput TCR immunosequencing, statistical association of individual TCRs with disease status, and machine learning. A later analysis re-examined previously published TCR beta repertoires from around 670 donors and added high-resolution HLA genotyping to investigate patterns of TCR occurrence. Rather than using new phenotypic data, the later analysis identified candidate immune exposures from TCR beta sequences and from how often those sequences occurred across donors. An earlier analysis of some 500 of the donors applied high-throughput TCR beta sequencing to assess whether each TCR beta V gene segment acted as functional or pseudogenic. Donor age, sex, ethnicity and CMV serostatus were compiled alongside the repertoire data. A later genetic analysis used genome-wide SNP genotypes for about 65% of the roughly 670 donors, treating that subset as a discovery cohort. Every repertoire in the discovery cohort had been generated on one and the same sequencing platform. Class I and class II HLA loci were covered by the typing at four-digit resolution. The number of typed donors differed by locus: roughly 620-640 for A, B, C, DRB1 and DQB1; 522 for DQA1; 600 to 610 for DPA1; and approximately 450 for DPB1. Four to six DR-DQ haplotypes were handled as single units for association and clustering because linkage in the cohort was strong. On average, roughly 200,000 unique TCR beta nucleotide sequences were sequenced per donor among a few hundred genotyped donors of the cohort, with approximately 18% of those sequences being non-productive.

Overall results and qualifications from the work: A later analysis found that TCR association rates varied across HLA loci, with DRB1 alleles showing the most associated TCRs and HLA-C alleles the fewest. In vitro tests confirmed that three of the cytomegalovirus-associated TCR beta chains recognize cytomegalovirus antigens. Sequencing depth was assumed to be roughly uniform across donors in the presence/absence analyses, though that assumption may not hold. According to the authors, the approach could potentially be generalized to other disease states and immunological phenotypes. Most TCR sequences were observed very rarely across donors, whereas some public TCRs were present in many individuals. In a later analysis, HLA-associated TCR beta chains showed more clonal expansion and lower generation probabilities than non-associated chains that were equally common. Because the 87-base-pair reads could not distinguish some IMGT-functional V segments, including TRBV6-2 and TRBV6-3, those segments were excluded. A later analysis reported that several top co-occurrence clusters appeared linked to parvovirus B19, influenza, CMV and Epstein-Barr virus. Because HLA typing was missing for some donors at each locus, association tests included only the typed subset. A later analysis found that most CMV-associated TCR beta chains appeared HLA-restricted, with HLA associations seemingly driven largely by CMV exposure. In an earlier analysis of 587 of the donors, most TCR beta V segments appeared in productive rearrangements about 87% or about 30% of the time, broadly matching IMGT annotations. CMV serostatus was the only immune exposure information available for the cohort. This cohort had only TCR beta chains sequenced, and the lack of alpha or paired-chain data limited which features could be detected. The classifier was reported to diagnose cytomegalovirus status with high specificity and sensitivity in both the original and validation cohorts. Because counts were too low, more than 15 rarely observed V segments, including chromosome 9 orphons, were left out of the earlier analysis of 587 of the donors. A total of 164 TCR beta chains were listed by the study as associated with cytomegalovirus. A cluster of highly shared sequence variants was judged likely to represent a technical artifact of the sequencing pipeline. Linkage disequilibrium might explain the correlated functional status among segregating V segments, but an unknown experimental factor could not be excluded. In a later genetic analysis, a missense DCLRE1C variant was associated with V-gene and J-gene trimming of TCR beta chains, and the association was replicated in an independent cohort. A later analysis associated about 16,000 TCR beta sequences with specific HLA alleles at a false discovery rate of 0.05. Strong co-occurrence of HLA alleles, especially DR and DQ, made assigning TCR associations to individual alleles difficult. According to a later genetic analysis, donors in an Asian-associated ancestry cluster had fewer N-insertions in productive TCRs than the roughly 700-donor mean. A further reported finding was that TCR beta sequences accurately predicted the HLA-A and HLA-B alleles for most subjects in the first cohort.

CDR1 and CDR2 are drawn from the germline V gene: MNHEY, SVGAGI. The CDR3 runs 14 residues from the cysteine to the phenylalanine. The read is trimmed to its CDR3 DNA, 42 bases read in frame from base 1. In total, roughly 710 healthy bone marrow donors made up the cohort. At the time of sampling, every cohort member was nominally healthy, though immune exposures that went unrecorded were likely present. The donor tested CMV seronegative and was one of the 352 seronegative cohort members. A peripheral blood sample was collected from each donor, and TCR beta sequencing was performed on peripheral blood mononuclear cells. The Qiagen DNeasy Blood Extraction Kit was used to extract genomic DNA from the blood cell samples.

The chain couples TRBV6-5 to TRBJ2-5; the best D guess is TRBD2, with 6 bases matching. The J call may be faulty, since TRBJ2-7 better matches the DNA end. The sequence was collected from a male donor in good health and CMV-seronegative. The sample was PBMCs. The encoded CDR3 is CASSSPGLLYEQYF. The nucleotides are TGTGCCAGCAGTTCACCGGGACTGCTATACGAGCAGTACTTC.